The rows below give T cell receptor beta chains drawn from one sample of a study of blood T cell repertoires in COVID-19. Clones were sequenced by immunoSEQ multiplex PCR, and TCRdb holds only the in-frame ones, with some missing. Of about 110,000 clones listed, about four fifths are singletons. Sequenced: peripheral blood. The source is a woman aged 70-85 years with acute or convalescent COVID-19. The CDR3 runs from the conserved cysteine through the conserved F or W. Each record gives: CDR3 protein, CDR3 DNA, clone size, J gene, D gene, V gene. A D gene is named only where the DNA matches it firmly. Clone sizes are given selectively: once, few, many, or a class where the clone is expanded.

CASSPGGGPDEKLFF	TGTGCCAGCAGCCCCGGGGGGGGGCCGGATGAAAAACTGTTTTTT	-	TRBJ1-4	-	TRBV9
CASSLWQGYESAEAFF	TGTGCCAGCAGCTTATGGCAGGGTTACGAGTCCGCAGAAGCTTTCTTT	-	TRBJ1-1	-	TRBV7-9
CASSLGPDRVVYGYTF	TGTGCCAGCAGCTTAGGACCCGACAGGGTAGTCTATGGCTACACCTTC	-	TRBJ1-2	TRBD1	TRBV7-8
CASSLAGGVYEQYF	TGTGCCAGCAGCTTAGCGGGAGGAGTCTACGAGCAGTACTTC	few	TRBJ2-7	TRBD2	TRBV11-2
CASSRSGDRGAYNEQFF	TGCGCCAGCAGCCGAAGTGGGGACCGGGGGGCCTACAATGAGCAGTTCTTC	-	TRBJ2-1	TRBD2	TRBV4-1
CATAGQGAFQPQHF	TGTGCCACCGCGGGACAGGGGGCTTTTCAGCCCCAGCATTTT	-	TRBJ1-5	TRBD1	TRBV10-3
CASTTGLSTGELFF	TGTGCCAGCACGACAGGGCTAAGCACCGGGGAGCTGTTTTTT	-	TRBJ2-2	TRBD1	TRBV11-3
CASNPRRGRDQPQHF	TGTGCCAGCAACCCGAGGAGGGGCCGTGATCAGCCCCAGCATTTT	-	TRBJ1-5	-	TRBV21-1
CASSLRTSGYEQYF	TGTGCCAGCAGCCTGAGGACTAGCGGATACGAGCAGTACTTC	-	TRBJ2-7	TRBD2	TRBV7-6
CASSPQGNYGYTF	TGTGCCAGCAGTCCCCAGGGAAACTATGGCTACACCTTC	-	TRBJ1-2	-	TRBV2
CASGTGNNSPLHF	TGTGCCAGCGGGACAGGGAATAATTCACCCCTCCACTTT	-	TRBJ1-6	TRBD1	TRBV9
CASSISGNSYNEQFF	TGTGCCAGTAGTATCAGCGGGAACTCCTACAATGAGCAGTTCTTC	-	TRBJ2-1	TRBD2	TRBV19
CASSPKEGETQPQHF	TGTGCCAGCTCACCAAAAGAGGGGGAGACTCAGCCCCAGCATTTT	-	TRBJ1-5	-	TRBV18
CASSLGTGVNEKLFF	TGCGCCAGCAGCTTGGGGACAGGAGTTAATGAAAAACTGTTTTTT	-	TRBJ1-4	TRBD1	TRBV5-1
CASSEDRDSAQPQHF	TGTGCCAGCAGTGAGGACAGGGATAGCGCTCAGCCCCAGCATTTT	-	TRBJ1-5	TRBD1	TRBV6-2/TRBV6-3
CAWSRLAGVKNTGELFF	TGTGCCTGGAGTCGTCTAGCGGGGGTCAAGAACACCGGGGAGCTGTTTTTT	-	TRBJ2-2	TRBD2	TRBV30
CSVVWAAGTTEAFF	TGCAGCGTTGTTTGGGCGGCGGGGACCACTGAAGCTTTCTTT	-	TRBJ1-1	-	TRBV29-1
CASSPGQGAASYNEQFF	TGTGCCAGCAGCCCGGGACAGGGGGCCGCCTCCTACAATGAGCAGTTCTTC	-	TRBJ2-1	TRBD1	TRBV7-2
CAIRSQGLARNTEAFF	TGTGCCATCAGAAGTCAGGGACTTGCTAGGAACACTGAAGCTTTCTTT	-	TRBJ1-1	-	TRBV10-3
CSVEGRGYYNEQFF	TGCAGCGTTGAAGGCCGAGGGTACTACAATGAGCAGTTCTTC	few	TRBJ2-1	-	TRBV29-1
CASSPGTGLTQHF	TGCGCCAGCAGTCCCGGGACAGGGTTAACCCAGCATTTT	-	TRBJ1-5	TRBD1	TRBV10-2
CASSIGAQKNTEAFF	TGTGCCAGTAGTATAGGGGCACAGAAGAACACTGAAGCTTTCTTT	-	TRBJ1-1	-	TRBV19
CSVLGTEAFF	TGCAGCGTCCTAGGCACTGAAGCTTTCTTT	few	TRBJ1-1	-	TRBV29-1
CSVGGIGSNQPQHF	TGCAGCGTTGGAGGGATAGGAAGCAATCAGCCCCAGCATTTT	-	TRBJ1-5	-	TRBV29-1
CASSLRVNSNQPQHF	TGTGCCAGCAGCCTCAGGGTTAACAGCAATCAGCCCCAGCATTTT	few	TRBJ1-5	-	TRBV5-8
CASRLTWTGDTGELFF	TGTGCCAGCAGACTTACCTGGACAGGGGACACCGGGGAGCTGTTTTTT	few	TRBJ2-2	TRBD1	TRBV7-2
CASSYSRLADEQFF	TGTGCCAGCAGTTACTCCCGACTAGCGGATGAGCAGTTCTTC	-	TRBJ2-1	TRBD2	TRBV6-2/TRBV6-3
CASSPGGNEQFF	TGTGCCAGCAGCCCCGGGGGCAATGAGCAGTTCTTC	-	TRBJ2-1	-	TRBV5-5
CASSQGTGSEETQYF	TGCGCCAGCAGCCAGGGGACAGGGAGCGAAGAGACCCAGTACTTC	-	TRBJ2-5	TRBD1	TRBV4-1
CASSLLTSGRYEQYF	TGTGCCAGCAGCCTTTTGACTAGCGGGAGATACGAGCAGTACTTC	-	TRBJ2-7	TRBD2	TRBV13
CASSPSAGGTQPQHF	TGTGCCAGCAGCCCAAGCGCAGGGGGCACACAGCCCCAGCATTTT	-	TRBJ1-5	TRBD1	TRBV5-5
CASSPGVGYGYTF	TGTGCCAGCAGTCCGGGGGTGGGCTATGGCTACACCTTC	few	TRBJ1-2	-	TRBV6-6
CASSMVSRAGTGIFMNTEAFF	TGTGCCAGTAGTATGGTATCAAGAGCGGGGACAGGGATTTTTATGAACACTGAAGCTTTCTTT	-	TRBJ1-1	TRBD1	TRBV19
CASSQGRTGDLTEAFF	TGCGCCAGCAGTCAAGGGCGGACAGGCGATCTCACTGAAGCTTTCTTT	-	TRBJ1-1	TRBD1	TRBV23-1
CASRQGGVAGGETQYF	TGTGCCAGCAGGCAAGGAGGGGTAGCGGGGGGAGAGACCCAGTACTTC	-	TRBJ2-5	TRBD2	TRBV7-2
CASSVRGQGGTINYGYTF	TGTGCCAGCAGTGTGCGAGGGCAGGGGGGAACGATCAACTATGGCTACACCTTC	-	TRBJ1-2	TRBD1	TRBV6-1
CASSMTGTAYEQYF	TGTGCCAGCAGCATGACAGGGACAGCCTACGAGCAGTACTTC	-	TRBJ2-7	TRBD1	TRBV13
CASSLGGSGANVLTF	TGTGCCAGCAGCTTGGGGGGATCTGGGGCCAACGTCCTGACTTTC	-	TRBJ2-6	-	TRBV6-5
CASSLDQLSYNEQFF	TGTGCCAGCAGCTTAGACCAACTTTCCTACAATGAGCAGTTCTTC	-	TRBJ2-1	-	TRBV7-2
CASSQDLGGYGYTF	TGTGCCAGCAGCCAAGATCTAGGGGGCTATGGCTACACCTTC	-	TRBJ1-2	-	TRBV14
CASSLVGGGAYNEQFF	TGTGCCAGCAGCTTGGTAGGCGGGGGGGCTTACAATGAGCAGTTCTTC	-	TRBJ2-1	TRBD2	TRBV5-6
CASRELAGEEQYF	TGTGCCAGCAGGGAGCTAGCGGGAGAGGAGCAGTACTTC	-	TRBJ2-7	TRBD2	TRBV6-5
CASSSIRDRSYEQYF	TGTGCCAGCAGTTCTATCCGGGACAGGAGTTACGAGCAGTACTTC	-	TRBJ2-7	TRBD1	TRBV28